The 4 T cell receptor beta chains presented below share a single source sample, sequenced in a study of CD8+ T cells in alopecia areata. Reverse transcribed after extraction, RNA yielded cDNA as the sequencing template. Profiling relied on immunoSEQ multiplex PCR, and the TCRdb table lists in-frame clones only, not all of them. Of under 130,000 clones detected, 55% appear once; the ten largest clones hold about 9%. The sample comprised CD4+ T cells sorted from blood. These receptors were taken from a human donor in good health.

This clone has just a few counts. The rearrangement joins TRBV6-5 to TRBJ2-2; TRBD1 matches at 9 bases. J lost 2 bases, V lost 6 bases, and 1 base had no gene match. The V gene's germline CDR1 is MNHEY and CDR2 SVGAGI. The CDR3 length is 14 residues. The chain's CDR3 is CASRTGGNTGELFF. The CDR3 DNA reads TGTGCCAGCAGGACAGGGGGTAACACCGGGGAGCTGTTTTTT.

The V gene is TRBV5-6, the J gene TRBJ2-5; 10 nucleotides agree with TRBD2. The germline V gene encodes CDR1 SGHDT and CDR2 YYEEEE. The V and J ends lost 4 bases and 4 bases, in that order; junction bases with no gene match: 10. The CDR3 totals 16 residues. This CDR3 is CASSGERGGDGETQYF. CDR3 DNA sequence: TGTGCCAGCAGCGGTGAGCGGGGGGGCGACGGAGAGACCCAGTACTTC.

This chain links TRBV7-2 with TRBJ1-1; unclear D gene. Germline V gives CDR1 SGHTA, CDR2 FQGNSA. V lost 3 bases and J 0 bases, leaving 11 bases between the germline ends. This CDR3 has 15 residues. Here the CDR3 reads CASSFSIIMNTEAFF. In nucleotides, the CDR3 is TGTGCCAGCAGCTTCTCGATAATAATGAACACTGAAGCTTTCTTT.

The J gene is TRBJ1-2, the V gene TRBV10-3; D not certain. V was cut by 4 bases and J by 6 bases, with 15 bases left in between. The CDR3 loop spans 14 amino acids. The germline CDR1 and CDR2 sequences are ENHRY and SYGVKD. The CDR3 is CAISVGNRTHGYTF. The CDR3 nucleotides are TGTGCCATCAGTGTAGGAAATAGGACCCATGGCTACACCTTC.